The entry below describes one T cell receptor (beta chain). Per the germline V gene, CDR1 is MNHEY and CDR2 is SMNVEV (reference sequence). Trimming took 5 bases from V and 0 from J, leaving 17 bases between them. The CDR3 length is 16 residues. This sample is part of a study of T cell changes during pregnancy in multiple sclerosis. Profiling relied on immunoSEQ multiplex PCR, and the TCRdb table lists in-frame clones only, not all of them. In the table there are roughly 120,000 clones, 80% to 95% of which are singletons. The chain recombines TRBV27 with TRBJ2-7; tentatively, D is TRBD2 (6 bases). The clonotype was recovered from a female donor with multiple sclerosis, enrolled in a pregnancy study. The source was peripheral blood, collected before pregnancy. The CDR3 bases are TGTGCCAGCAGTCCCTTGACGGGGGAGAGCTCCTACGAGCAGTACTTC. Its translation is CASSPLTGESSYEQYF.